These T cell receptor beta chains were read from a single sample in a study of shared clonotypes between healthy human individuals. Assay used: immunoSEQ multiplex PCR; TCRdb lists only in-frame clones, some missing. The table has 1.5 million to 2.5 million clones, over 85% seen once; the top ten hold 1.2%. Sequenced: naive CD8+ T cells sorted from blood. These receptors came from a man aged 18 to 29 in good health. The CDR3 runs from the conserved cysteine through the conserved F or W. A D gene is named only where the DNA matches it firmly. Not every row has a clone size; where given, it reads once, few, many or a size class.

v_call	d_call	cdr3_length	j_call	clone_size	cdr3_aa	cdr3_nt
TRBV27	.	13	TRBJ2-3	.	CASRELGTDTQYF	TGTGCCAGCAGGGAGCTAGGCACAGATACGCAGTATTTT
TRBV28	.	13	TRBJ1-2	.	CASSLRGVGGYTF	TGTGCCAGCAGTTTACGAGGGGTAGGGGGCTACACCTTC
TRBV7-7	.	13	TRBJ2-3	.	CASSRLHTDTQYF	TGTGCTAGCAGCAGACTCCACACAGATACGCAGTATTTT
TRBV5-8	.	15	TRBJ2-3	.	CASSLAGAPTDTQYF	TGTGCCAGCAGCTTGGCGGGGGCCCCCACAGATACGCAGTATTTT
TRBV28	TRBD1	14	TRBJ1-1	.	CASRATGGSTEAFF	TGTGCCAGCAGGGCGACAGGGGGTAGCACTGAAGCTTTCTTT
TRBV27	.	13	TRBJ2-7	.	CASSRTGTYEQYF	TGTGCCAGCAGTCGGACTGGGACCTACGAGCAGTACTTC
TRBV6-5	.	13	TRBJ1-1	.	CASRARGGIGAFF	TGTGCCAGCCGCGCACGCGGGGGGATAGGAGCTTTCTTT
TRBV16	.	14	TRBJ2-7	once	CASSQGQQGYEQYF	TGTGCCAGCAGCCAAGGTCAACAGGGCTACGAGCAGTACTTC
TRBV6-5	TRBD1	15	TRBJ2-1	.	CASSYGQGIYNEQFF	TGTGCCAGCAGTTACGGACAGGGTATCTACAATGAGCAGTTCTTC
TRBV19	.	15	TRBJ1-1	.	CASSIASLMNTEAFF	TGTGCCAGTAGTATAGCCAGCCTCATGAACACTGAAGCTTTCTTT